This note documents a single T cell receptor (beta chain) sequence. This entry is derived from a study of blood T cell repertoires in COVID-19. Study at large: The United States, Italy and Spain provided the acute and convalescent COVID-19 samples. In each case, the material was cDNA or gDNA derived from T cells, B-cell-depleted T cells, or PBMCs.

Study members were between roughly 18 and 89 years old and lived in 24 US regions. Exposed study participants had met a COVID-19 case within 2 weeks before entry. The CDR3 length is 14 residues. Using immunoSEQ multiplex PCR, the repertoire was profiled, and TCRdb retains in-frame clones only, with some absent. The repertoire holds some 300,000 clones, with 85% to 90% as singletons. The clonotype originates from a woman aged 45-59 years who had been exposed to COVID-19. The rearrangement links TRBV21-1 to TRBJ2-1; whether TRBD2, the table's D call, matches the DNA was not checked. TRBV21-1 is labeled a pseudogene. The source material was PBMCs or T cells enriched from blood (not recorded which). CDR3 nucleotides: TGTGCCAGCAGCATCCTGAGCGGGAGCAATGAGCAGTTCTTC. Its protein product is CASSILSGSNEQFF.